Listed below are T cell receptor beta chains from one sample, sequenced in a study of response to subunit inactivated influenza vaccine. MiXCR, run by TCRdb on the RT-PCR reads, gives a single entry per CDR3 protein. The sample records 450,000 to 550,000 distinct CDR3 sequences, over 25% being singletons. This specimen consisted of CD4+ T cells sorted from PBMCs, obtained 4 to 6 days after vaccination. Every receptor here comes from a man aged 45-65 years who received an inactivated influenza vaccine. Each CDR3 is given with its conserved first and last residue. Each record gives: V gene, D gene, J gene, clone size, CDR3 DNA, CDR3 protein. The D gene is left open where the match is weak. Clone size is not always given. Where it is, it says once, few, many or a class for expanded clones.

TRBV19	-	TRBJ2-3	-	TGTGCCAGTAGTAGGACAGTAAACACAGATACGCAGTATTTT	CASSRTVNTDTQYF
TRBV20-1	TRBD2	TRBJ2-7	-	TGCAGTGCTGCCACTAGCGGGAGTTCCTACGAGCAGTACTTC	CSAATSGSSYEQYF
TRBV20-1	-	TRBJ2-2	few	TGCAGTGCATTCACCGGGGAGCTGTTTTTT	CSAFTGELFF
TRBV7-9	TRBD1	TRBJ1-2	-	TGTGCCAGCAGCGCATCCGGGACAGGGTTTGGCTACACCTTC	CASSASGTGFGYTF
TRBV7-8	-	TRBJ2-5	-	TGTGCCAGCAGAAACTGGTATAGCGGTTCGGAGACCCAGTACTTC	CASRNWYSGSETQYF
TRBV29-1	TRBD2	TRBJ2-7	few	TGCAGCGTTGATCGCGGGGGGCCTTCCTACGAGCAGTACTTC	CSVDRGGPSYEQYF
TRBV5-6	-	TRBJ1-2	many	TGTGCCAGCAGCCCGTGGCCAGGGGATGGTAATAATGGCTACACCTTC	CASSPWPGDGNNGYTF
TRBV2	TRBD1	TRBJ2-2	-	TGTGCCGGGACAGGACACGCGAACACCGGGGAGCTGTTTTTT	CAGTGHANTGELFF
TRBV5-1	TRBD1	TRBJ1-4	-	TGCGCCAGCAGCCAAGGGACAGAGGGACGGGAAAAACTGTTTTTT	CASSQGTEGREKLFF
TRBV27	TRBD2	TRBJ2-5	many	TGTGCCAGCAGTCGGACTAGCGCGGAGACCCAGTACTTC	CASSRTSAETQYF
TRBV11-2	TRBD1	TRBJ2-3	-	TGTGCCAGCAGCCTTCGGGACAGGGGTGATACGCAGTATTTT	CASSLRDRGDTQYF
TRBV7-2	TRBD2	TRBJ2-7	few	TGTGCCAGCAGCTTAGTCTTGGCTAGCGGACCGCTAGGGCAGTACTTC	CASSLVLASGPLGQYF
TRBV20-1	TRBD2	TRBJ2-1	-	TGCAGTGCTTCCTTAGCGGGAGGGGACAATGAGCAGTTCTTC	CSASLAGGDNEQFF
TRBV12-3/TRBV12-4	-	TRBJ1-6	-	TGTGCCAGCAGTCCCAGTGAGGGCTCCTATAATTCACCCCTCCACTTT	CASSPSEGSYNSPLHF
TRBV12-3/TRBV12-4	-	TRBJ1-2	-	TGTGCCAGCAGCCCCCGGAATCATGGCTACACCTTC	CASSPRNHGYTF
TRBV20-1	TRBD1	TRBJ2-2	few	TGCAGTGCCCCATCGGGACAGGGGCACACCGGGGAGCTGTTTTTT	CSAPSGQGHTGELFF
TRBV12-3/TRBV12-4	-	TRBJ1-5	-	TGTGCCAGCAGTTCACTCTCTAATCAGCCCCAGCATTTT	CASSSLSNQPQHF
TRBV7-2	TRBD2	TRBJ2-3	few	TGTGCCAGCAGCTTAGTGCCAGCGGGGGGCACAGATACGCAGTATTTT	CASSLVPAGGTDTQYF
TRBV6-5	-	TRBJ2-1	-	TGTGCCAGCAGTTACACGACCCGGTTTTCGGGTGAGCAGTTCTTC	CASSYTTRFSGEQFF